This T cell receptor (beta chain) is drawn from a study of cytomegalovirus exposure and HLA in healthy donors. Study-level points and caveats: The authors later found most CMV-associated TCR beta chains appeared HLA-restricted.

On this clone: Its antigen is not identified.

Use of 60 Vbeta and 13 Jbeta primers characterized the PCR. Sequenced by immunoSEQ multiplex PCR; TCRdb stores in-frame clones only, minus some. The sample records roughly 140,000 clones, 82% being singletons. The CDR3 is made up of 15 amino acids. Per germline, CDR1 MNHEY and CDR2 SVGAGI. After removal of 6 bases from V and 4 bases from J, the junction contained 9 bases not matched to a gene. The V and J genes are TRBV6-5 and TRBJ1-5, with TRBD1 matching over 7 bases. The material sequenced was PBMCs. The sequence was collected from a woman in her 50s in good health and CMV-seropositive. The CDR3 nucleotides read TGTGCCAGCAGCGGACAGGCAGGGGTGAATCAGCCCCAGCATTTT. Protein sequence: CASSGQAGVNQPQHF.